This TCR beta chain was identified during a study of blood T cell repertoires in COVID-19. CDR3 size: 15 residues. J was trimmed by 4 bases and V by 5 bases; bases with no gene match: 10. Germline V gene lookup returns CDR1 SGHTA and CDR2 FQGNSA. Repertoires were generated with immunoSEQ multiplex PCR, while TCRdb's copy carries only in-frame clones and drops some. This sample yields approximately 140,000 clones, of which roughly 84% are seen a single time; 4.5% to 7% belongs to the top ten. This TCR was recovered from a man between 40 and 49 years old with acute COVID-19. Input material: PBMCs or T cells enriched from blood (not recorded which). The genes are TRBV7-2 and TRBJ1-1; 7 bases are shared with TRBD1. The CDR3 here is CASSPGTALFTEAFF. DNA of the CDR3: TGTGCCAGCAGCCCAGGGACAGCCTTATTCACTGAAGCTTTCTTT.